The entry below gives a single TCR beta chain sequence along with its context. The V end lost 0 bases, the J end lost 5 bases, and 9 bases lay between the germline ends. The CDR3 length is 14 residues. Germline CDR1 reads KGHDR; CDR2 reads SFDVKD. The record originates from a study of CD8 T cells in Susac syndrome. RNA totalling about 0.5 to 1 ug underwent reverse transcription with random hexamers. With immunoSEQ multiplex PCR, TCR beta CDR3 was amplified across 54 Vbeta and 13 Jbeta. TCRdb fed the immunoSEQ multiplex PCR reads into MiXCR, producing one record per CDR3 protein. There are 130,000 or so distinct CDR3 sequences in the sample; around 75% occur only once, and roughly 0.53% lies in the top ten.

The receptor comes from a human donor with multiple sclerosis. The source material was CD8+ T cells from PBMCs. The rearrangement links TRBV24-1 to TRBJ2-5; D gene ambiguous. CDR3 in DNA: TGTGCCACCAGTGATTTGGACGGTCGGGAGACCCAGTACTTC. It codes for CATSDLDGRETQYF.